The table lists the clone carrying this T cell receptor (beta chain) with many counts. MiXCR, applied by TCRdb to the PCR reads, yields one record per CDR3 protein. This table has about 640,000 distinct CDR3 sequences, 20% appearing once. The CDR3 covers 12 residues. Per the germline V gene, CDR1 is ENHRY and CDR2 is SYGVKD. The V gene end was trimmed by 10 bases and the J gene end by 5 bases; junction bases not matched to a gene: 4. The sample belongs to a study of molecular identifiers for immune sequencing clone quantification. Sequencing libraries of naive CD8 cells derived from roughly 20,000 to 1,000,000 sorted cells with 10%, 30% or 50% RNA. When naive CD8 T cells were sorted, they were gated as CD8+CD4-CCR7+CD45RA+.

The sample taken for sequencing was naive CD8+ T cells from blood, with Jurkat cell RNA spiked in. As for subset: FACS-sorted CD8+CD4-CCR7+CD45RA+ naive T cells. The V and J genes are TRBV10-3 and TRBJ2-4; TRBD1 matches 8 bases. This sequence originates from a human donor in good health. Some libraries in this study had Jurkat cell RNA spiked in. The DNA of the CDR3 is TGTGCCACAGGACAGGGTGAAAACATTCAGTACTTC. Its protein product is CATGQGENIQYF.